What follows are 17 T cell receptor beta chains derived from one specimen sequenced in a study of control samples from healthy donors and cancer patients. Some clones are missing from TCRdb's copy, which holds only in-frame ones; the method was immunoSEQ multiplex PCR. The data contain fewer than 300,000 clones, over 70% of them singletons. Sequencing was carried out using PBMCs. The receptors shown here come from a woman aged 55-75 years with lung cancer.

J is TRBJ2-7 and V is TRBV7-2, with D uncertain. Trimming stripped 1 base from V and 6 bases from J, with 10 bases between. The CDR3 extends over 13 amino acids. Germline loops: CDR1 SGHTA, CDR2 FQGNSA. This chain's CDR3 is CASSLGQPGEQYF. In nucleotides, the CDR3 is TGTGCCAGCAGCTTAGGACAACCGGGCGAGCAGTACTTC. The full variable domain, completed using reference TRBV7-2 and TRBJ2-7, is GAGVSQSPSNKVTEKGKDVELRCDPISGHTALYWYRQSLGQGLEFLIYFQGNSAPDKSGLPSDRFSAERTGGSVSTLTIQRTQQEDSAVYLCASSLGQPGEQYFGPGTRLTVT.

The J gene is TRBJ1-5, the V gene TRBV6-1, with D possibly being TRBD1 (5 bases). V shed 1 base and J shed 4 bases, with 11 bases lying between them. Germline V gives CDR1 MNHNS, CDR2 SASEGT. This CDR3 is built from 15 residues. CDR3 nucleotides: TGTGCCAGCAGTGAAGTAGGGTGGGGGAATCAGCCCCAGCATTTT. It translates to CASSEVGWGNQPQHF.

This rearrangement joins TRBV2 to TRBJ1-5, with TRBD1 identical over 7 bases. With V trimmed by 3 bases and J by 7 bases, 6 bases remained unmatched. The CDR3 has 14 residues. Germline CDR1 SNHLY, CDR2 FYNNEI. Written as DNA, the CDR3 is TGTGCCAGCAGTGATCGGACAGGCGGCCAGCCCCAGCATTTT. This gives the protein CASSDRTGGQPQHF. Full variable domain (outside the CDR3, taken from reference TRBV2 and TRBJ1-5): EPEVTQTPSHQVTQMGQEVILRCVPISNHLYFYWYRQILGQKVEFLVSFYNNEISEKSEIFDDQFSVERPDGSNFTLKIRSTKLEDSAMYFCASSDRTGGQPQHFGDGTRLSIL.

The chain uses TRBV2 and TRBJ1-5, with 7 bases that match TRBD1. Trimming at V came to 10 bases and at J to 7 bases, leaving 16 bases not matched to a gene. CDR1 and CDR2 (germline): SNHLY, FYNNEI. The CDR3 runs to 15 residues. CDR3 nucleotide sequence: TGTGCCACCTCTCAGGAAAGGGGGCCCAGACAGCCCCAGCATTTT. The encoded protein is CATSQERGPRQPQHF.

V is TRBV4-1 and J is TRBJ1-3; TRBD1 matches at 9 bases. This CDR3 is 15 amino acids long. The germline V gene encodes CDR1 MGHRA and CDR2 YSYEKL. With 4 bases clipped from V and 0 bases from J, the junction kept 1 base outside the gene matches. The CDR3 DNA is TGCGCCAGCAGCCGACAGGGGGACTCTGGAAACACCATATATTTT. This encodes CASSRQGDSGNTIYF.

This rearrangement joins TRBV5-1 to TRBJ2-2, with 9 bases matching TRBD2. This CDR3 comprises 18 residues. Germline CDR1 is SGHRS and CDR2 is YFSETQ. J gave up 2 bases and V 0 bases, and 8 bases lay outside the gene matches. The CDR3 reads CASSLVPPSGVNTGELFF. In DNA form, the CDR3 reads TGCGCCAGCAGCTTGGTTCCCCCTAGCGGGGTTAACACCGGGGAGCTGTTTTTT.

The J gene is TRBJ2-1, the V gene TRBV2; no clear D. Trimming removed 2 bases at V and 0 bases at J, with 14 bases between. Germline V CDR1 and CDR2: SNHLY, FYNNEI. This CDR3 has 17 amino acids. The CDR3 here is CASSERRPASSYNEQFF. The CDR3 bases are TGTGCCAGCAGTGAAAGGCGGCCCGCGAGCTCCTACAATGAGCAGTTCTTC.

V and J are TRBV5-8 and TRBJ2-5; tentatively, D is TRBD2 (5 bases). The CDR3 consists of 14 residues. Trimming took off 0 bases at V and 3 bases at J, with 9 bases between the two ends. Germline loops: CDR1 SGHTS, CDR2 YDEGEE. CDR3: CASSLERTEETQYF. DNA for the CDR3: TGTGCCAGCAGCTTGGAAAGGACTGAAGAGACCCAGTACTTC.

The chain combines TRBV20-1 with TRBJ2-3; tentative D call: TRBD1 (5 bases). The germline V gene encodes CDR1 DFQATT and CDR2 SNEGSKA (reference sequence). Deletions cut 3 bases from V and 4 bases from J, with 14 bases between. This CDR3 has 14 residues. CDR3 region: CSASYDRRSDTQYF. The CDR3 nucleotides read TGCAGTGCTAGTTACGACAGACGTTCAGATACGCAGTATTTT.

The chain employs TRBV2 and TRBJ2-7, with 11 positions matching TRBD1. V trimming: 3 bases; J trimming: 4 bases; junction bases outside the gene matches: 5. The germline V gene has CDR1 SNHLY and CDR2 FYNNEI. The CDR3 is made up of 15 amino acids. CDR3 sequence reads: CASSDLGQGVYEQYF. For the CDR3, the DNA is TGTGCCAGCAGTGATTTGGGACAGGGGGTATACGAGCAGTACTTC.

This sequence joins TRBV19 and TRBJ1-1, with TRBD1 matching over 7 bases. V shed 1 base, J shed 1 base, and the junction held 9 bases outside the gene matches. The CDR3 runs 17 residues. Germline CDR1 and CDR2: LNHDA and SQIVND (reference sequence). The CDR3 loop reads CASSIGGGGGRNTEAFF. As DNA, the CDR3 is TGTGCCAGTAGTATAGGAGGAGGGGGCGGTCGGAACACTGAAGCTTTCTTT.

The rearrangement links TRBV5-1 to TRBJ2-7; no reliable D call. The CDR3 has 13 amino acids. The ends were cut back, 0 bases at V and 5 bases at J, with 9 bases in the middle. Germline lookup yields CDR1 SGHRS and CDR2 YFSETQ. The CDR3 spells CASSLVRDDEQYF. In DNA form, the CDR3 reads TGCGCCAGCAGCTTGGTTCGTGACGACGAGCAGTACTTC. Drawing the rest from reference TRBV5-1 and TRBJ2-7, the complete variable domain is KAGVTQTPRYLIKTRGQQVTLSCSPISGHRSVSWYQQTPGQGLQFLFEYFSETQRNKGNFPGRFSGRQFSNSRSEMNVSTLELGDSALYLCASSLVRDDEQYFGPGTRLTVT.

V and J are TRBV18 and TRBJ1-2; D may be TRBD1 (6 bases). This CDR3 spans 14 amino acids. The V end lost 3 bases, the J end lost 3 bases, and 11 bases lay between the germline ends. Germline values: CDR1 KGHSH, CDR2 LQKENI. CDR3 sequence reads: CASSPPAGDYGYTF. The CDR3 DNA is TGTGCCAGCTCACCTCCGGCAGGGGACTATGGCTACACCTTC.

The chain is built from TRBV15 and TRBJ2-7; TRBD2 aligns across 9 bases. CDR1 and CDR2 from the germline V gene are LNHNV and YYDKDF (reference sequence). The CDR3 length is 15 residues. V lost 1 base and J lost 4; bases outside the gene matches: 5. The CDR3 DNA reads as TGTGCCACCAGCAGAGGAGGGACTAGCTCTTACGAGCAGTACTTC. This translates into CATSRGGTSSYEQYF.

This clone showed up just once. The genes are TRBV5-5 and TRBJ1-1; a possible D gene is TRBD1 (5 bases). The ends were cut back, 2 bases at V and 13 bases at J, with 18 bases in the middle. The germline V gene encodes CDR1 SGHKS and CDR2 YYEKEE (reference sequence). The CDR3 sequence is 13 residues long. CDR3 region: CASSLETGTGDFF. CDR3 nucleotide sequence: TGTGCCAGCAGCTTAGAAACGGGGACTGGGGATTTCTTT.

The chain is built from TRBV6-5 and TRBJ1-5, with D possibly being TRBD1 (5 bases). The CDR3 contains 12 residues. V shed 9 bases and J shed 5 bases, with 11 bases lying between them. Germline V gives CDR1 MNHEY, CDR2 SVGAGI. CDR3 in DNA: TGTGCCAGTCATCAGGGAGATCAGCCCCAGCATTTT. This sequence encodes CASHQGDQPQHF.

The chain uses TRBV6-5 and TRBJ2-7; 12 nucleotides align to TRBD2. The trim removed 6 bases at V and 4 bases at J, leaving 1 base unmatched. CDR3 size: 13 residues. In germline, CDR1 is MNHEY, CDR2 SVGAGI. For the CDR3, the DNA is TGTGCCAGCAGCCTAGCGGGAGGGTACGAGCAGTACTTC. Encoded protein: CASSLAGGYEQYF.